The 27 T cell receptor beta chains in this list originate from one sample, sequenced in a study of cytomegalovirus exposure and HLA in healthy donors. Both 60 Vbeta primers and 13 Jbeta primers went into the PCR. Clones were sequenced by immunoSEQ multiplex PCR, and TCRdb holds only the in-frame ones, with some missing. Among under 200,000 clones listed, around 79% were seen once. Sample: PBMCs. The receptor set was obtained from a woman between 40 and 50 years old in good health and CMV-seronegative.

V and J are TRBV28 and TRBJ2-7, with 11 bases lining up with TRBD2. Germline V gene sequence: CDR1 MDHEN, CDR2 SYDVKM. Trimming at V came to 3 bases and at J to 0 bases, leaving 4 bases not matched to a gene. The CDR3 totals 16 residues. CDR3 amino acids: CASSLPLAGVSYEQYF. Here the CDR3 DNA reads TGTGCCAGCAGTTTGCCACTAGCGGGGGTCTCCTACGAGCAGTACTTC.

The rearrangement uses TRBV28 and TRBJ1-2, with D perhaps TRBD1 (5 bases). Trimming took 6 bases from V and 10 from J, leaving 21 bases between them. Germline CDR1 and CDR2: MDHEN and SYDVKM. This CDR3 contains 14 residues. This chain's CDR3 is CASRVTWGGSSYTF. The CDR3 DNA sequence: TGTGCCAGCAGAGTGACATGGGGCGGTTCTTCCTACACCTTC.

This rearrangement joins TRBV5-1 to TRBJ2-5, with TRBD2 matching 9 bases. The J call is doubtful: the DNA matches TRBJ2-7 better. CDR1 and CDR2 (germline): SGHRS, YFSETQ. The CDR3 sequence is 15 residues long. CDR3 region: CASSLGTSLEYEQYF. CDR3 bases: TGCGCCAGCAGCTTAGGGACTAGCCTTGAATACGAGCAGTACTTC.

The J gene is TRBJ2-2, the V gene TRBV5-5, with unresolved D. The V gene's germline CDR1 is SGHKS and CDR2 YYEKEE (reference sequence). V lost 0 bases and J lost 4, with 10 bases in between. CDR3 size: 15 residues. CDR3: CASSLAPTSTGELFF. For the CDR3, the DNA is TGTGCCAGCAGCTTGGCCCCAACCAGCACCGGGGAGCTGTTTTTT.

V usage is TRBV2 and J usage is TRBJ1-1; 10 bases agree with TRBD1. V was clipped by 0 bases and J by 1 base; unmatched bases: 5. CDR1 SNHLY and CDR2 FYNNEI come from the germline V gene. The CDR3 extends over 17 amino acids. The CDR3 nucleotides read TGTGCCAGCAGTGAAGCGCTCTGGACAGGGGGGAACACTGAAGCTTTCTTT. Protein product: CASSEALWTGGNTEAFF.

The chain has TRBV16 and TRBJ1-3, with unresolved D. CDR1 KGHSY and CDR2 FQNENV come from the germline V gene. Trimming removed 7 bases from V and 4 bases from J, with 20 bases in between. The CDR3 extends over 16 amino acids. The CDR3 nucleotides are TGTGCCAGCACCACGCTAACAAGCGCAGCCGGAAACACCATATATTTT. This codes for CASTTLTSAAGNTIYF.

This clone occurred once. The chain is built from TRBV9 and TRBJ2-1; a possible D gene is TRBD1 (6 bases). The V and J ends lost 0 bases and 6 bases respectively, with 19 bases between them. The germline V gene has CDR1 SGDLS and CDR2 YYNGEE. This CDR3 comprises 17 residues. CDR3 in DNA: TGTGCCAGCAGCGTAGGACAGGTCCGTCTACACGGCAATGAGCAGTTCTTC. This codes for CASSVGQVRLHGNEQFF.

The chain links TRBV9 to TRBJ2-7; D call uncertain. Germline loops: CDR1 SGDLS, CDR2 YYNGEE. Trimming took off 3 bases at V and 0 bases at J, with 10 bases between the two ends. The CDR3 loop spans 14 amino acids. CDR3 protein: CASSAGWSSYEQYF. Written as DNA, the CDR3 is TGTGCCAGCAGCGCCGGATGGAGCTCCTACGAGCAGTACTTC.

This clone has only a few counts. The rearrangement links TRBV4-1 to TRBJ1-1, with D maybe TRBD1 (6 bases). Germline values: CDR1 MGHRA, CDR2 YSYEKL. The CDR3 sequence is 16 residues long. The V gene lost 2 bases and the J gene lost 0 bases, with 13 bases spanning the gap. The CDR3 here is CASSQMTGGLNTEAFF. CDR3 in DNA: TGCGCCAGCAGCCAAATGACGGGGGGCCTGAACACTGAAGCTTTCTTT.

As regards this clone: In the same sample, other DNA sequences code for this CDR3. The CDR3 region is CASSFLQGNTEAFF. CDR3 DNA sequence: TGCGCCAGCAGCTTCCTTCAGGGGAACACTGAAGCTTTCTTT. The genes are TRBV5-1 and TRBJ1-1, with a weak D call TRBD1 (5 bases). CDR3 length: 14 amino acids. The V gene's germline CDR1 is SGHRS and CDR2 YFSETQ. Trimming shortened V by 2 bases and J by 1 base, and 9 bases separated the two germline ends.

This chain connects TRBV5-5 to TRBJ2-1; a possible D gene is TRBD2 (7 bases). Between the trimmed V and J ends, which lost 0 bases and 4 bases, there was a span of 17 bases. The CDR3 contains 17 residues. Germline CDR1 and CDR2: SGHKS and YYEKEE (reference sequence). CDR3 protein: CASSLAGGGASYNEQFF. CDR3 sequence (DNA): TGTGCCAGCAGCTTGGCCGGAGGGGGGGCTAGTTACAATGAGCAGTTCTTC.

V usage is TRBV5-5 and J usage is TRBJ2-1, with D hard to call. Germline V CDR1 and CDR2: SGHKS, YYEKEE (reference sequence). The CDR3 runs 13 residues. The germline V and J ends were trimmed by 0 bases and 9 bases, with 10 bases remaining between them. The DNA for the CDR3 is TGTGCCAGCAGCTTGGTGCTAACGATTGAGCAGTTCTTC. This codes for CASSLVLTIEQFF.

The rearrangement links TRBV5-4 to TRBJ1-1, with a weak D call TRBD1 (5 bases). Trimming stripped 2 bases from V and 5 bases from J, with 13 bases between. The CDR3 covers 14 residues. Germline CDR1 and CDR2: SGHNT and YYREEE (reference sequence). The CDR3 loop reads CASSFRQGLTEAFF. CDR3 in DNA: TGTGCCAGCAGCTTCAGGCAGGGTCTGACTGAAGCTTTCTTT.

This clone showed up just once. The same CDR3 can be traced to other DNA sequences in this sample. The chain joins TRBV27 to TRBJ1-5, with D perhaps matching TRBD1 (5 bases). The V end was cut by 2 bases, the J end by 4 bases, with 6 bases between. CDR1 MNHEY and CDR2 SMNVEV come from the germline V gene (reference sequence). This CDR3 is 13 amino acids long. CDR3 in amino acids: CASSLQGNQPQHF. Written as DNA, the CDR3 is TGTGCCAGCAGTTTACAGGGAAATCAGCCCCAGCATTTT.

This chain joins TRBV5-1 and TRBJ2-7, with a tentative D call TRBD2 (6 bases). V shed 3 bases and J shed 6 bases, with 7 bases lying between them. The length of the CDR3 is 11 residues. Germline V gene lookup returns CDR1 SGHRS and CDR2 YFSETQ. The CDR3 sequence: CASSSEGEQYF. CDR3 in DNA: TGCGCCAGCAGCTCGGAGGGCGAGCAGTACTTC.

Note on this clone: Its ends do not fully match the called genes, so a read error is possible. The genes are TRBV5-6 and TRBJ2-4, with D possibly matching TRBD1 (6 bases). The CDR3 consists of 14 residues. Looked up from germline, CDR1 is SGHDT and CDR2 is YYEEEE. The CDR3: CASSSSGAGNIQHF. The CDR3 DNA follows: TGTGCCAGCAGCTCCTCAGGGGCTGGAAACATTCAGCACTTC.

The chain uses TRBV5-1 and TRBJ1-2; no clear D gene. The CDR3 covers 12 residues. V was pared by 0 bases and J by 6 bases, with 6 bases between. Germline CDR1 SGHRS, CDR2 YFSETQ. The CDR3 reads CASSLAGDGYTF. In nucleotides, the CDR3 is TGCGCCAGCAGCTTGGCCGGGGATGGCTACACCTTC. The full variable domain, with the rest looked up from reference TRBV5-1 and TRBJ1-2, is KAGVTQTPRYLIKTRGQQVTLSCSPISGHRSVSWYQQTPGQGLQFLFEYFSETQRNKGNFPGRFSGRQFSNSRSEMNVSTLELGDSALYLCASSLAGDGYTFGSGTRLTVV.

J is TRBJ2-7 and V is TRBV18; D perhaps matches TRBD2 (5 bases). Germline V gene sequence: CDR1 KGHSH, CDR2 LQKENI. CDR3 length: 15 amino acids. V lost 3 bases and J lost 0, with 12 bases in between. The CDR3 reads CASSPSSGVSYEQYF. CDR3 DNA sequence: TGTGCCAGCTCACCTTCCAGCGGTGTCTCCTACGAGCAGTACTTC.

The CDR3, as DNA: TGTGCCAGCAGTTTGAGACAGCATGGCTACACCTTC. Its protein product is CASSLRQHGYTF. The gene calls are TRBV28 and TRBJ1-2, with D possibly being TRBD1 (5 bases). The germline V and J ends were trimmed by 3 bases and 6 bases, with 8 bases remaining between them. Germline CDR1 is MDHEN and CDR2 is SYDVKM. The CDR3 spans 12 residues.

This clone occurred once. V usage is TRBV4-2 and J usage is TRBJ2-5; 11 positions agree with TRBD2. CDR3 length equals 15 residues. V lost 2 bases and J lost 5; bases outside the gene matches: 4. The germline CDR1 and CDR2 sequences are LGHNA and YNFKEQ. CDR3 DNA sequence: TGTGCCAGCAGCCAATATAGCGGGGGGGCGGAGACCCAGTACTTC. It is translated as CASSQYSGGAETQYF.

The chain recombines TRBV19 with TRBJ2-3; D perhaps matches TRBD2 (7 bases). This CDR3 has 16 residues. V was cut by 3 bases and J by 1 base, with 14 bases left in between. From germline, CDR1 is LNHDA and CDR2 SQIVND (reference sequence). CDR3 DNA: TGTGCCAGTAGTATGCCGCGGGGGCGGGGCACAGATACGCAGTATTTT. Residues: CASSMPRGRGTDTQYF.

In DNA, the CDR3 is TGCGCCAGCAGCTTACCCCCCAGCTCCTACAATGAGCAGTTCTTC. It specifies CASSLPPSSYNEQFF. The chain employs TRBV5-1 and TRBJ2-1, with D uncertain. Germline V gene data show CDR1 as SGHRS and CDR2 as YFSETQ. The CDR3 covers 15 residues. V was trimmed by 2 bases and J by 0 bases, leaving 9 bases between them.

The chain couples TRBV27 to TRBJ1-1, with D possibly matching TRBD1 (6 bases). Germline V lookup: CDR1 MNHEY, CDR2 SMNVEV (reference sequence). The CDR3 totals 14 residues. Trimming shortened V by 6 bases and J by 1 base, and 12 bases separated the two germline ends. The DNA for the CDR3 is TGTGCCAGCAGCCGACAGGTTCCGAACACTGAAGCTTTCTTT. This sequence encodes CASSRQVPNTEAFF.

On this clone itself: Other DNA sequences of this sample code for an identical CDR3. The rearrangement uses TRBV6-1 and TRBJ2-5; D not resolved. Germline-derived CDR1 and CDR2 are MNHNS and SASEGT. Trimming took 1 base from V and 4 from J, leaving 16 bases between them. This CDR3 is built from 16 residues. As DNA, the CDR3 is TGTGCCAGCAGTGAAGAGATGACCAGGTGGCGAGAGACCCAGTACTTC. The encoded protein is CASSEEMTRWRETQYF.

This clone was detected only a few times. CDR3 in DNA: TGCAGTGCTAGTTCTGAGTACGAGCAGTACTTC. Protein: CSASSEYEQYF. The chain has TRBV20-1 and TRBJ2-7; D remains ambiguous. V was clipped by 3 bases and J by 4 bases, with 7 bases between them. The germline V gene encodes CDR1 DFQATT and CDR2 SNEGSKA (reference sequence). The CDR3 is made up of 11 amino acids.

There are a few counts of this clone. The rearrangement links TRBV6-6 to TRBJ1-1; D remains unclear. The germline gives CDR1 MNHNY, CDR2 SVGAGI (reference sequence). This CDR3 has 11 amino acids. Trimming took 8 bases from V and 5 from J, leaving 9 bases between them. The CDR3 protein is CASGLGTEAFF. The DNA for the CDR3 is TGTGCCAGCGGCCTCGGGACTGAAGCTTTCTTT.

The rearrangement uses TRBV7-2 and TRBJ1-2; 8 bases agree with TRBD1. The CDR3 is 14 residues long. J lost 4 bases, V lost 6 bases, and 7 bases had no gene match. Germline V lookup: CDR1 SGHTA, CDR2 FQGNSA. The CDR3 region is CASRAGQGGYGYTF. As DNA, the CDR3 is TGTGCCAGCAGGGCTGGACAGGGCGGCTATGGCTACACCTTC.